Listed here are 22 T cell receptor beta chains from one sample, sequenced in a study of memory CD4+ T cells and cytomegalovirus serostatus. The sort gate was single viable CD3+CD4+CD8-CD45RO+ cells for memory CD4+ T cells. TCRdb keeps only in-frame clones here, not all; method: immunoSEQ multiplex PCR. Seen here are about 56,000 clones, 70% to 80% observed once, and the top ten hold more than 2.5%. The sample was memory CD4+ T cells from blood. The receptors here all came from an adult in good health and CMV-seropositive.

V and J are TRBV7-9 and TRBJ2-7; D is unresolved. Germline V lookup: CDR1 SEHNR, CDR2 FQNEAQ (reference sequence). Trimming pared 3 bases from V and 1 base from J, leaving 10 bases between. This CDR3 has 14 amino acids. The CDR3 nucleotides read TGTGCCAGCAGCTTTGGTGGACCGTCCTACGAGCAGTACTTC. Translation: CASSFGGPSYEQYF.

The chain employs TRBV9 and TRBJ2-6, with TRBD2 identical over 11 bases. In germline, CDR1 is SGDLS, CDR2 YYNGEE. V dropped 5 bases and J dropped 4; count of bases not matched to a gene: 23. The CDR3 contains 22 residues. The DNA of the CDR3 is TGTGCCAGCAGTGGCATCGAGGTGGGACTAGCGGAGCCAGTGTTGGGGGCCAACGTCCTGACTTTC. Translating gives CASSGIEVGLAEPVLGANVLTF. The full variable domain, rest sourced from reference TRBV9 and TRBJ2-6, is DSGVTQTPKHLITATGQRVTLRCSPRSGDLSVYWYQQSLDQGLQFLIQYYNGEERAKGNILERFSAQQFPDLHSELNLSSLELGDSALYFCASSGIEVGLAEPVLGANVLTFGAGSRLTVL.

The J gene is TRBJ2-7, the V gene TRBV21-1. TRBV21-1 is tagged as a pseudogene. CDR3 size: 12 residues. The CDR3 DNA reads as TGTGCCAGCAGCAACATGTCCTACGAGCAGTACGTC. This sequence encodes CASSNMSYEQYV.

The chain couples TRBV2 to TRBJ2-7; TRBD1 agrees at 7 bases. The germline gives CDR1 SNHLY, CDR2 FYNNEI. This CDR3 contains 13 residues. Losses at the gene ends were 7 bases for V and 3 bases for J; bases not matched to a gene: 6. The CDR3, as DNA: TGTGCCAGCAAGTCAGGGGGTGACTACGAGCAGTACGTC. Translating it yields CASKSGGDYEQYV.

The J gene is TRBJ1-1, the V gene TRBV5-1; D is possibly TRBD1 (5 bases). The V gene lost 2 bases and the J gene lost 6 bases, with 11 bases spanning the gap. The CDR3 runs 13 residues. Germline assignment: CDR1 SGHRS and CDR2 YFSETQ. The CDR3 nucleotides are TGCGCCAGCAGCTTCTCAGGGCTCGCTGAAGCTTTCTTT. Its translation is CASSFSGLAEAFF.

This clone has just one count. The chain links TRBV6-6 to TRBJ1-1; D is unclear. Trimming removed 6 bases at V and 1 base at J, with 9 bases between. This CDR3 spans 13 amino acids. CDR1 MNHNY and CDR2 SVGAGI come from the germline V gene (reference sequence). The CDR3 loop reads CASRRKQNTEAFF. The CDR3 DNA reads as TGTGCCAGCAGAAGAAAGCAGAACACTGAAGCTTTCTTT.

This clone was seen only once. This chain joins TRBV4-3 and TRBJ2-4, with TRBD1 matching over 8 bases. The CDR3 spans 17 residues. CDR1 LGHNA and CDR2 YSLEER come from the germline V gene. J gave up 1 base and V 2 bases, and 7 bases lay outside the gene matches. In DNA form, the CDR3 reads TGCGCCAGCAGCCAACAACCAGGGGGCGACGCCAAAAACATTCAGTACTTC. Translation gives CASSQQPGGDAKNIQYF.

By share of the sample, this clone is medium-sized. The sample contains more than one DNA sequence encoding this CDR3. The chain is built from TRBV29-1 and TRBJ2-7; D might be TRBD1 or TRBD2, each matching 5 bases. V dropped 4 bases and J dropped 3 bases, with 10 bases sitting between them. Germline-derived CDR1 and CDR2 are SQVTM and ANQGSEA. This CDR3 has 12 amino acids. The CDR3 DNA reads TGCAGCGTTGTCGGGGCGGGCTACGAGCAGTACTTC. Encoded protein: CSVVGAGYEQYF.

The CDR3: CASSAETALNTEAFF. The CDR3, as DNA: TGTGCCAGCAGTGCGGAGACGGCCCTGAACACTGAAGCTTTCTTT. This chain connects TRBV28 to TRBJ1-1; no firm D call. The CDR3 length is 15 residues. The ends were cut back, 5 bases at V and 0 bases at J, with 13 bases in the middle. CDR1 and CDR2 from the germline V gene are MDHEN and SYDVKM.

The DNA for the CDR3 is TGTGCCTGGAGTGGCACCGCCGCCTACGAGCAGTACTTC. Encoded protein: CAWSGTAAYEQYF. This chain joins TRBV30 and TRBJ2-7, with no clear D. With 1 base removed from V and 2 bases from J, the gap between germline ends came to 9 bases. Germline lookup yields CDR1 GTSNPN and CDR2 SVGIG (reference sequence). The CDR3 loop spans 13 amino acids.

This clone was recorded many times. CDR3 DNA: TGTGCCAGCAGGTACAGGGGCACGAACACCGGGGAGCTGTTTTTT. Its translation is CASRYRGTNTGELFF. The V call is TRBV28, the J call TRBJ2-2, with 7 bases aligning to TRBD1. CDR3 length: 15 amino acids. Germline CDR1 MDHEN, CDR2 SYDVKM. The V gene end was trimmed by 6 bases and the J gene end by 0 bases; junction bases not matched to a gene: 4.

This chain connects TRBV5-3 to TRBJ2-7; perhaps D is TRBD1 or TRBD2 (5 bases each). TRBV5-3 is an ORF, with its function uncertain. The CDR3 totals 16 residues. Trimming cost V 3 bases and J 0 bases, with 16 bases left between them. The CDR3 bases are TGTGCCAGAAGCTGGGCCCTCACGGGACCCTCCTACGAGCAGTACTTC. Translated: CARSWALTGPSYEQYF.

This rearrangement joins TRBV15 to TRBJ1-5, with D uncertain. The CDR3 runs 17 residues. V lost 3 bases, J lost 0 bases, and 15 bases lay in between. Germline V CDR1 and CDR2: LNHNV, YYDKDF (reference sequence). This CDR3 is CATSSEEAGYSNQPQHF. For the CDR3, the DNA is TGTGCCACCAGCAGCGAGGAAGCCGGCTATAGCAATCAGCCCCAGCATTTT.

This chain links TRBV11-2 with TRBJ1-5; unclear D gene. The ends were cut back, 6 bases at V and 0 bases at J, with 6 bases in the middle. This CDR3 is built from 13 residues. Germline CDR1 and CDR2: SGHAT and FQNNGV. The CDR3 loop reads CASSWDSNQPQHF. CDR3 in DNA: TGTGCCAGCAGTTGGGATAGCAATCAGCCCCAGCATTTT.

This clone was detected once. This chain connects TRBV6-1 to TRBJ2-3, with D perhaps TRBD1 (6 bases). Germline assignment: CDR1 MNHNS and CDR2 SASEGT. V shed 2 bases and J shed 2 bases, with 14 bases lying between them. This CDR3 region has 16 residues. CDR3 DNA sequence: TGTGCCAGCAGTGAAAGATCGACAGGACCCACAGATACGCAGTATTTT. The encoded protein is CASSERSTGPTDTQYF.

This chain connects TRBV7-9 to TRBJ1-4, with TRBD1 as a possible D gene (5 bases). The CDR3 totals 14 residues. Germline CDR1 SEHNR, CDR2 FQNEAQ (reference sequence). V lost 0 bases, J lost 8 bases, and 10 bases lay in between. Here the CDR3 reads CASSLAGEGEKLFF. Here the CDR3 DNA reads TGTGCCAGCAGCTTAGCAGGGGAAGGAGAAAAACTGTTTTTT. The full variable domain, in which reference TRBV7-9 and TRBJ1-4 provide the parts outside the CDR3, is DTGVSQNPRHKITKRGQNVTFRCDPISEHNRLYWYRQTLGQGPEFLTYFQNEAQLEKSRLLSDRFSAERPKGSFSTLEIQRTEQGDSAMYLCASSLAGEGEKLFFGSGTQLSVL.

This sequence joins TRBV5-6 and TRBJ2-1; D possibly corresponds to TRBD2 (6 bases). Germline values: CDR1 SGHDT, CDR2 YYEEEE. V lost 2 bases and J lost 11, with 14 bases in between. The CDR3 runs to 13 residues. The CDR3 here is CASSFPGESKQFF. Written as DNA, the CDR3 is TGTGCCAGCAGCTTCCCGGGGGAGAGTAAGCAGTTCTTC.

The genes are TRBV5-1 and TRBJ1-2, with 7 bases lining up with TRBD1. Germline V lookup: CDR1 SGHRS, CDR2 YFSETQ. This CDR3 contains 13 residues. V gave up 5 bases and J gave up 9 bases; unmatched junction bases: 10. Written as DNA, the CDR3 is TGCGCCAGCAGTCTCCAGGGGGATTTGAGCTACACCTTC. This sequence encodes CASSLQGDLSYTF.

V usage is TRBV18 and J usage is TRBJ2-1; 8 positions match TRBD2. V lost 6 bases to trimming and J lost 3 bases; unmatched junction nucleotides: 13. CDR1 and CDR2 from the germline V gene are KGHSH and LQKENI. The CDR3 consists of 17 residues. In DNA form, the CDR3 reads TGTGCCAGCTCCTATGATGCCAGCGGGGGTAGCTACAATGAGCAGTTCTTC. Protein sequence: CASSYDASGGSYNEQFF.

A few counts support this clone. This chain links TRBV19 with TRBJ1-3, with D tentatively TRBD1 (5 bases). CDR3 length: 15 residues. Trimming cost V 5 bases and J 1 base, with 12 bases left between them. CDR1 is LNHDA, CDR2 SQIVND, per germline (reference sequence). The CDR3 DNA reads as TGTGCCAGTAGTTCCAAGGGGATATCTGGAAACACCATATATTTT. It codes for CASSSKGISGNTIYF. Full variable domain (rest looked up from reference TRBV19 and TRBJ1-3): DGGITQSPKYLFRKEGQNVTLSCEQNLNHDAMYWYRQDPGQGLRLIYYSQIVNDFQKGDIAEGYSVSREKKESFPLTVTSAQKNPTAFYLCASSSKGISGNTIYFGEGSWLTVV.

The gene calls are TRBV7-2 and TRBJ2-1, with D hard to call. Germline V lookup: CDR1 SGHTA, CDR2 FQGNSA. Trimming removed 7 bases at V and 0 bases at J, with 10 bases between. This CDR3 region has 14 residues. Here the CDR3 reads CASTHTNSYNEQFF. The CDR3 DNA reads as TGTGCCAGCACCCACACCAACTCCTACAATGAGCAGTTCTTC. The whole variable domain, remainder taken from reference TRBV7-2 and TRBJ2-1, is GAGVSQSPSNKVTEKGKDVELRCDPISGHTALYWYRQSLGQGLEFLIYFQGNSAPDKSGLPSDRFSAERTGGSVSTLTIQRTQQEDSAVYLCASTHTNSYNEQFFGPGTRLTVL.

This clone was seen once. V gene TRBV19 combines with J gene TRBJ2-7; D gene unclear. CDR3 length equals 15 residues. Germline assignment: CDR1 LNHDA and CDR2 SQIVND (reference sequence). Trimming took off 5 bases at V and 2 bases at J, with 16 bases between the two ends. CDR3 sequence (DNA): TGTGCCAGTAGTCCCCAGGACGGGCAAACCTACGAGCAGTACGTC. Translated: CASSPQDGQTYEQYV.